The sequence of this T cell receptor beta chain was determined in a study of blood T cell repertoires in COVID-19. Study-wide context: PBMCs, B-cell-depleted T cells, or T cells provided the cDNA or gDNA that made up the material.

V lost 6 bases to trimming and J lost 0 bases, with 24 bases between them. CDR1 SNHLY and CDR2 FYNNEI come from the germline V gene. The CDR3 loop spans 19 amino acids. Original analysis: By means of reference gene primer amplification, nucleated cell counts were estimated. Measured with immunoSEQ multiplex PCR; TCRdb has only the in-frame clones, and not every one. V, J and clone size were drawn from that table, and D and trimming were deduced from the DNA. The sample includes about 160,000 clones, 85% to 95% of them seen just once. The sequencing input was peripheral blood. The V gene is TRBV2, the J gene TRBJ1-3; possible D gene TRBD1, 6 bases. The origin of this receptor is a woman aged 60-75 years with COVID-19, enrolled during active disease. The CDR3 DNA sequence: TGTGCCAGCAGCTTTACGGGACATCAAGATAGAGGCTCTGGAAACACCATATATTTT. This gives the protein CASSFTGHQDRGSGNTIYF.